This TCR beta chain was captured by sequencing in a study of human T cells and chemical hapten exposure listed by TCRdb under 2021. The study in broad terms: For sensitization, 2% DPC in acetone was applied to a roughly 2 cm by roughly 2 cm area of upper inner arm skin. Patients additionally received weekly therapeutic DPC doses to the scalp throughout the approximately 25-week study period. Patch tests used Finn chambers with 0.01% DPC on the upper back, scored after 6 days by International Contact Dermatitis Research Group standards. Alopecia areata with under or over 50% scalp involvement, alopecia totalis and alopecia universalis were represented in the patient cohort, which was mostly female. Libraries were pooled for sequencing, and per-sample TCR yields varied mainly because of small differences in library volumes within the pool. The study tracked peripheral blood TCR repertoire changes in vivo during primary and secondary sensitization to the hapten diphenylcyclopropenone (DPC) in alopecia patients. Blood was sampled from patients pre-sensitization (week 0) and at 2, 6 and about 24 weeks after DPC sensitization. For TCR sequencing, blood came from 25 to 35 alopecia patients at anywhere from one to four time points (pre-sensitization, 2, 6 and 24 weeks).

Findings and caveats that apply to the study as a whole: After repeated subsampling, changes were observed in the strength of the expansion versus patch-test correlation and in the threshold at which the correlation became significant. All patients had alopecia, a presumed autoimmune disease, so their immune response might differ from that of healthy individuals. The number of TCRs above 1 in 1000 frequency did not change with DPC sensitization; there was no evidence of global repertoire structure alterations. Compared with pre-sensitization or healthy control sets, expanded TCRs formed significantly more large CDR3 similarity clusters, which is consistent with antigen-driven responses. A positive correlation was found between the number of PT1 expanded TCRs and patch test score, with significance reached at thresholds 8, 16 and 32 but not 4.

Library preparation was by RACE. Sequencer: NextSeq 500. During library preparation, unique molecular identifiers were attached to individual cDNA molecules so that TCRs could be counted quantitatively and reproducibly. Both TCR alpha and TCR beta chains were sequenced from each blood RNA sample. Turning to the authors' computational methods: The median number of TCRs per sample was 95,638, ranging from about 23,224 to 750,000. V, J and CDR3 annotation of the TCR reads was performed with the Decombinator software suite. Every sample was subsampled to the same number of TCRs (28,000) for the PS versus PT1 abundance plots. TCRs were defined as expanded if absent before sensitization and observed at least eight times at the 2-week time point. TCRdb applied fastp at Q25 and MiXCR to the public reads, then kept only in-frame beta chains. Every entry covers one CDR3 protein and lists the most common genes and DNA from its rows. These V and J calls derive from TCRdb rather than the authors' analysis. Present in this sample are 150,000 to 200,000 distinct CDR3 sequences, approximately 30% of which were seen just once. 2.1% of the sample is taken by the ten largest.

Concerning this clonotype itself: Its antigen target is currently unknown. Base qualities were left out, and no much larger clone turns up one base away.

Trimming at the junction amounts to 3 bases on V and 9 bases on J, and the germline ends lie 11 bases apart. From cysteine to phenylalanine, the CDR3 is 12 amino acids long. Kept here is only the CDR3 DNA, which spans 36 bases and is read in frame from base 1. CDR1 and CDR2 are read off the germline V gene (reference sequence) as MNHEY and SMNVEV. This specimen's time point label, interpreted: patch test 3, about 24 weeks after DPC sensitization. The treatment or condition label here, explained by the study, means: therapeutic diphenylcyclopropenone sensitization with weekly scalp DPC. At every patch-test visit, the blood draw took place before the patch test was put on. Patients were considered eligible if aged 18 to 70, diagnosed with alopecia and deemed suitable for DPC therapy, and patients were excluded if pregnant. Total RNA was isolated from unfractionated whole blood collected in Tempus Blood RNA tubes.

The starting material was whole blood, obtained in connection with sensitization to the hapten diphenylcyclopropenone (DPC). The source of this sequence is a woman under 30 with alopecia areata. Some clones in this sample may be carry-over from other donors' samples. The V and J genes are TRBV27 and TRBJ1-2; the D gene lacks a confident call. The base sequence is TGTGCCAGCAGTTTCGGCAGAGGAAGCTACACCTTC. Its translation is CASSFGRGSYTF.